This TCR beta chain stems from a study of human T cells and chemical hapten exposure. TCRdb analysed the RACE reads with MiXCR anew, one entry per CDR3 protein. The sample shows 30,000 to 40,000 distinct CDR3 sequences, approximately 12% of them seen only once. Germline values: CDR1 MDHEN, CDR2 SYDVKM. CDR3 length: 13 amino acids. Trimming took 5 bases from V and 4 from J, leaving 11 bases between them. The time point: pre-sensitization, week 0. Described treatment: therapeutic diphenylcyclopropenone sensitization with weekly scalp DPC. Extraction yielded total RNA from whole blood (unfractionated). The TCR sequence derives from a woman aged 40 to 49 with alopecia areata. Some clones in this sample may be carry-over from other donors' samples. The V gene is TRBV28, the J gene TRBJ1-1; D might be TRBD1 (6 bases). The specimen was whole blood, collected in connection with sensitization to the hapten diphenylcyclopropenone (DPC). The CDR3 region is CASSRQARTEAFF. In DNA, the CDR3 is TGTGCCAGCAGTCGACAGGCTCGCACTGAAGCTTTCTTT.